This T cell receptor (beta chain) was documented in a study of Ad26.COV2.S vaccination and SARS-CoV-2 variants. Study results and limitations: Compared with placebo recipients, vaccine recipients had higher spike-specific TCR breadth.

Sequencing used immunoSEQ multiplex PCR; TCRdb keeps in-frame clones, though not all of them. The table includes hundreds of thousands of clones, roughly nine tenths detected once. Per the germline V gene, CDR1 is SEHNR and CDR2 is FQNEAQ (reference sequence). The CDR3 runs to 15 residues. V lost 6 bases, J lost 4 bases, and 16 bases lay in between. Treatment here: 15 to 20 received Ad26.COV2.S at low or high dose, single or two shots; 5 received placebo; per-sample allocation not given. Sampling happened 63 days after the first vaccine or placebo injection. An adult aged 18-55 years in Boston served as the donor. The vaccine delivered Wuhan-strain SARS-CoV-2 spike through an Ad26 vector. Concerning this clone itself: Its cognate antigen is unknown.

This chain uses TRBV7-9 with TRBJ1-5; no reliable D call. This receptor was obtained from a person aged 18-65 years who received the Ad26.COV2.S COVID-19 vaccine or a placebo. This sample comprised peripheral blood, obtained in a trial of Ad26.COV2.S vaccine versus placebo. The CDR3 spells CASRHPLAQNQPQHF. The CDR3 nucleotides read TGTGCCAGCAGGCACCCCTTAGCACAAAATCAGCCCCAGCATTTT.